The T cell receptor (beta chain) described here comes from a study of T-cell reconstitution after alpha-beta-depleted transplantation in children. Study-level points and caveats: A year had passed since transplant, and T-cell counts and diversity by then came mostly from newly produced T cells. Alpha-beta T cells present about two months after transplant were reported to originate from several hundred expanded graft clones. From surviving recipient T cells and thymic progenitors came the high day-60 TCRbeta diversity observed in some patients.

As for this clonotype: The antigen is not known.

CDR1 is SNHLY, CDR2 FYNNEI, per germline. The CDR3 is 15 amino acids. The junction had 7 bases not matched to a gene; V was cut back by 4 bases and J by 3 bases. Preparation of the TCRbeta library used unique molecular identifiers. One entry per CDR3 protein, called by TCRdb with MiXCR from the PCR reads. The sample has roughly 400,000 distinct CDR3 sequences, around two fifths seen once. This material consisted of PBMCs, taken before TCRalphabeta/CD19-depleted stem cell transplant. The V call is TRBV2, the J call TRBJ1-2, with 8 positions matching TRBD1. The TCR sequence derives from a girl aged 2 to 10 with aplastic anemia, due to receive a stem cell transplant. The chain's CDR3 is CASSAGDRMDYGYTF. The CDR3 DNA sequence: TGTGCCAGCAGTGCCGGGGACAGGATGGACTATGGCTACACCTTC.